The clone carrying this T cell receptor beta chain was observed a single time. Produced via immunoSEQ multiplex PCR; TCRdb's table is partial and in-frame only. Found here are 200,000 to 250,000 clones, just over 85% of them singletons; the top ten hold about 4.1%. Trimming took 5 bases from V and 12 from J, leaving 17 bases between them. Germline V CDR1 and CDR2: SGHTA, FQGTGA. The CDR3 loop spans 14 amino acids. These data come from a study of blood T cell repertoires in COVID-19. As for the study in general: Samples taken during acute and convalescent COVID-19 were collected in the United States, Italy and Spain.

This TCR came from a man aged 45-65 years with acute or convalescent COVID-19. The chain has TRBV7-3 and TRBJ1-6, with D possibly TRBD1 on 6 matching bases. Sequenced sample: peripheral blood. The CDR3: CASSLIGGALPLHF. Written as DNA, the CDR3 is TGTGCCAGCAGCCTAATAGGGGGGGCCTTACCCCTCCACTTT. Together with reference TRBV7-3 and TRBJ1-6, the CDR3 gives the full variable domain: GAGVSQTPSNKVTEKGKYVELRCDPISGHTALYWYRQSLGQGPEFLIYFQGTGAADDSGLPNDRFFAVRPEGSVSTLKIQRTERGDSAVYLCASSLIGGALPLHFGNGTRLTVT.